This passage covers 13 T cell receptor beta chains from one sample sequenced in a study of T cell responses to AZD1222 COVID-19 vaccine. Repertoires were generated with immunoSEQ multiplex PCR, while TCRdb's copy carries only in-frame clones and drops some. The sample shows 120,000 or so clones, around nine tenths of them seen only once. This sample comprised peripheral blood, obtained 28 days after the second dose of the MenACWY control vaccine. These TCRs come from an adult who received the MenACWY meningococcal vaccine as a control.

CDR3 in DNA: TGTGCCAGCAGCTTAGTCCCAGCGGGCCTTTACGAGCAGTACGTC. Translating gives CASSLVPAGLYEQYV. The J gene is TRBJ2-7, the V gene TRBV7-7, with a possible D match to TRBD2 (6 bases). The length of the CDR3 is 15 residues. CDR1 and CDR2 (germline): SSHAT, FNYEAQ (reference sequence). Trimming left V 1 base short and J 4 bases short, with 14 bases between.

The table lists this clone with a count of one. In DNA form, the CDR3 reads TGTGCCAGCACGGACGGAATGTCCTACAATGAGCAGTTCTTC. Its protein is CASTDGMSYNEQFF. The rearrangement links TRBV2 to TRBJ2-1; D gene unclear. CDR1 and CDR2 (germline): SNHLY, FYNNEI. This CDR3 has 14 amino acids. The ends were cut back, 7 bases at V and 1 base at J, with 11 bases in the middle. Full variable domain (remainder filled in from reference TRBV2 and TRBJ2-1): EPEVTQTPSHQVTQMGQEVILRCVPISNHLYFYWYRQILGQKVEFLVSFYNNEISEKSEIFDDQFSVERPDGSNFTLKIRSTKLEDSAMYFCASTDGMSYNEQFFGPGTRLTVL.

The chain links TRBV6-1 to TRBJ1-6; TRBD1 aligns across 10 bases. The CDR3 has 14 amino acids. Germline V gene sequence: CDR1 MNHNS, CDR2 SASEGT. Trimming took 3 bases from V and 10 from J; bases not matched to a gene: 3. This CDR3 reads CASSEGTGVSPLHF. The CDR3 nucleotides read TGTGCCAGCAGTGAGGGGACAGGGGTATCACCCCTCCACTTT.

V and J are TRBV19 and TRBJ2-3, with D maybe TRBD2 (6 bases). The CDR3 extends over 16 amino acids. V was clipped by 5 bases and J by 0 bases, with 15 bases between them. Germline assignment: CDR1 LNHDA and CDR2 SQIVND (reference sequence). The CDR3 here is CASSDRGTSSTDTQYF. The DNA for the CDR3 is TGTGCCAGTAGTGACCGCGGGACCTCAAGCACAGATACGCAGTATTTT. Complete variable domain (other parts from reference TRBV19 and TRBJ2-3): DGGITQSPKYLFRKEGQNVTLSCEQNLNHDAMYWYRQDPGQGLRLIYYSQIVNDFQKGDIAEGYSVSREKKESFPLTVTSAQKNPTAFYLCASSDRGTSSTDTQYFGPGTRLTVL.

This sequence joins TRBV7-8 and TRBJ2-5; 10 bases map to TRBD2. CDR3 length: 15 amino acids. The germline CDR1 and CDR2 sequences are SGHVS and FQNEAQ. With V trimmed by 3 bases and J by 4 bases, 5 bases remained unmatched. CDR3 loop: CASSFVAGGLETQYF. Here the CDR3 DNA reads TGTGCCAGCAGCTTCGTAGCGGGAGGTTTAGAGACCCAGTACTTC.

The chain is built from TRBV3-1 (or the pseudogene TRBV3-2) and TRBJ1-1; perhaps TRBD1 as D (5 bases). This CDR3 has 14 amino acids. V lost 1 base and J lost 1, with 7 bases in between. CDR1 is LGHDT and CDR2 is YNNKEL in the germline V gene (reference sequence). The CDR3, as DNA: TGTGCCAGCAGCCAAGGACAGCAGAACACTGAAGCTTTCTTT. Encoded protein: CASSQGQQNTEAFF.

The V and J genes are TRBV29-1 and TRBJ1-1; D gene uncertain. The CDR3 consists of 17 residues. The V end was cut by 3 bases, the J end by 1 base, with 21 bases between. Per germline, CDR1 SQVTM and CDR2 ANQGSEA. CDR3 coding DNA: TGCAGCGTTGACGGGAGCAGGTCCTCCTCGGGGAACACTGAAGCTTTCTTT. Amino acids: CSVDGSRSSSGNTEAFF.

The chain recombines TRBV28 with TRBJ2-7; 7 nucleotides match TRBD2. This CDR3 has 16 amino acids. The J segment lost 6 bases and the V segment lost 2 bases, leaving 13 bases of the junction unmatched. CDR1 MDHEN and CDR2 SYDVKM come from the germline V gene. This CDR3 is CASSLKLARFLGEQYF. CDR3 DNA sequence: TGTGCCAGCAGTTTAAAACTAGCGAGATTTTTGGGCGAGCAGTACTTC.

The chain combines TRBV7-2 with TRBJ2-5; D is perhaps TRBD2 (6 bases). CDR1 SGHTA and CDR2 FQGNSA come from the germline V gene. V was cut by 5 bases and J by 1 base, with 11 bases left in between. This CDR3 has 14 amino acids. The CDR3: CASSPERVQETQYF. In DNA, the CDR3 is TGTGCCAGCAGCCCAGAGCGGGTCCAAGAGACCCAGTACTTC.

The table lists this clone with a count of one. This sequence joins TRBV7-2 and TRBJ1-2, with a possible D match to TRBD1 (6 bases). Trimming took off 5 bases at V and 6 bases at J, with 13 bases between the two ends. The CDR3 is made up of 13 amino acids. Germline loops: CDR1 SGHTA, CDR2 FQGNSA. CDR3 sequence reads: CASSIRGIDGYTF. CDR3 DNA sequence: TGTGCCAGCAGCATAAGGGGGATAGATGGCTACACCTTC.

J is TRBJ1-5 and V is TRBV7-2; perhaps TRBD1 as D (6 bases). Germline V gene sequence: CDR1 SGHTA, CDR2 FQGNSA. Trimming shortened V by 0 bases and J by 0 bases, and 9 bases separated the two germline ends. CDR3 length: 16 amino acids. CDR3 sequence (DNA): TGTGCCAGCAGCTTAGCGGGCAGGGGTAGCAATCAGCCCCAGCATTTT. It specifies CASSLAGRGSNQPQHF.

The chain joins TRBV7-9 to TRBJ1-5; D is unresolved. Germline V gene sequence: CDR1 SEHNR, CDR2 FQNEAQ (reference sequence). Trimming left V 6 bases short and J 4 bases short, with 22 bases between. The CDR3 extends over 17 amino acids. In nucleotides, the CDR3 is TGTGCCAGCAGTATTCACCAAAACGGCGGGGAGAATCAGCCCCAGCATTTT. It codes for CASSIHQNGGENQPQHF.

The V and J genes are TRBV6-4 and TRBJ2-4; no clear D. Germline V CDR1 and CDR2: MRHNA, SNTAGT. This CDR3 has 11 residues. The V end was cut by 2 bases, the J end by 7 bases, with 3 bases between. The CDR3 DNA follows: TGTGCCAGCAGTGACGGTAACATTCAGTACTTC. It codes for CASSDGNIQYF.